This T cell receptor beta chain was captured in a study of blood T cell repertoires in COVID-19. Whole-study context: Samples taken during acute and convalescent COVID-19 were collected in the United States, Italy and Spain. PBMCs, B-cell-depleted T cells, or T cells provided the cDNA or gDNA that made up the material.

Per the authors' pipeline: Nucleated cell counts were estimated from reference gene primer amplification. Only in-frame clones appear in the TCRdb table, and some are missing; sequencing was by immunoSEQ multiplex PCR. V, J and clone size are taken as reported in that table, and D and trimming were inferred from the DNA itself. The table shows under 350,000 clones, with around 87% occurring only once. The V gene's germline CDR1 is KGHSH and CDR2 LQKENI. The CDR3 length is 15 residues. V lost 6 bases to trimming and J lost 0 bases; unmatched junction nucleotides: 7. The sequenced sample was peripheral blood. This chain joins TRBV18 and TRBJ1-1; the match to TRBD1 covers 7 bases. This TCR was sampled from a man aged 65 to 79 with acute or convalescent COVID-19. The CDR3: CASSLDRAVNTEAFF. The CDR3, as DNA: TGTGCCAGCTCGCTCGACAGGGCTGTGAACACTGAAGCTTTCTTT.